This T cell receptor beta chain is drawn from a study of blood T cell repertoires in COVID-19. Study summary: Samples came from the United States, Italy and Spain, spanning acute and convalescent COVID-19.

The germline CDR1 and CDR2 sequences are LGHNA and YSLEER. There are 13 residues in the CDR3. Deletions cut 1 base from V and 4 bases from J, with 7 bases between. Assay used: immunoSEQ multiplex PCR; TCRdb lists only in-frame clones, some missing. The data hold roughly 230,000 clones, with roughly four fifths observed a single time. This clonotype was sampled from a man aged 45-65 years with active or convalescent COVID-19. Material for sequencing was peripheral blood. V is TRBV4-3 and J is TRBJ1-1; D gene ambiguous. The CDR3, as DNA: TGCGCCAGCAGCCAAGTGCGGGGCACTGAAGCTTTCTTT. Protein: CASSQVRGTEAFF.